The rows below give T cell receptor beta chains drawn from one sample of a study of CD8 T cells in Susac syndrome. TCRdb analysed the immunoSEQ multiplex PCR reads with MiXCR anew, one entry per CDR3 protein. The sample carries 130,000 or so distinct CDR3 sequences, around 94% recorded once. Sequencing used CD4+ T cells from PBMCs. These receptors originate from a human donor in good health. CDR3s include the opening cysteine and the closing phenylalanine or tryptophan. The D gene is left open where the match is weak. Only some rows state a clone size, as once, few, many or a class for expanded clones.

V gene	clone size	J gene	D gene	CDR3 DNA	CDR3 protein
TRBV4-1	-	TRBJ2-1	-	TGCGCCAGCAGCCAAGATCGGCGGGATGGGATCTACAATGAGCAGTTCTTC	CASSQDRRDGIYNEQFF
TRBV4-3	-	TRBJ2-2	-	TGCGCCAGCAGCCAACAGGGTCGGGAAACCGGGGAGCTGTTTTTT	CASSQQGRETGELFF
TRBV9	-	TRBJ1-1	TRBD1	TGTGCCAGCAGCGGGACAGGGAGGGCCTCGGACACTGAAGTTTTCTTT	CASSGTGRASDTEVFF
TRBV25-1	-	TRBJ2-1	-	TGTGCCAGCAGTGACTGGGGGGCCAGCAGCTACAATGAGCAGTTCTTC	CASSDWGASSYNEQFF
TRBV3-1	once	TRBJ2-3	-	TGTGCCAGCAGAACATCGGGACAAGATACGCAGTATTTT	CASRTSGQDTQYF
TRBV12-3/TRBV12-4	-	TRBJ2-2	TRBD1	TGTGCCAGCAGGCAAGACAGGGGCGAAAACACCGGGGAGCTGTTTTTT	CASRQDRGENTGELFF
TRBV27	few	TRBJ2-1	-	TGTGCCAGCACCTCATACAATGAGCAGTTCTTC	CASTSYNEQFF
TRBV20-1	-	TRBJ2-4	TRBD2	TGCAGTGCCCAATCGTTGGCGGGAGGAGACATTCAGTACTTC	CSAQSLAGGDIQYF
TRBV12-3/TRBV12-4	-	TRBJ1-1	-	TGTGCCAGCAGTTTATGGGACCCCACGAACACTGAAGCTTTCTTT	CASSLWDPTNTEAFF
TRBV20-1	-	TRBJ2-7	-	TGCAGTGCTAGCGGGCTACGCCTGGACGAGCAGTACTTC	CSASGLRLDEQYF
TRBV3-1	-	TRBJ1-6	-	TGTGCCAGCAGCCAAGAGGGGGGGCGGAGTTCACCCCTCCACTTT	CASSQEGGRSSPLHF
TRBV3-1	-	TRBJ2-5	TRBD2	TGTGCCAGCAGCCCTACAGCGGGAATTCAAGAGACCCAGTACTTC	CASSPTAGIQETQYF